The rows below give T cell receptor beta chains drawn from one sample of a study of technical replicates of blood from several donors. Sequencing used immunoSEQ multiplex PCR; TCRdb keeps in-frame clones, though not all of them. This sample has 75,000 to 80,000 clones, with 94% found just once. The material sequenced was T cells isolated from PBMCs. Source of these receptors: a human donor in good health. The CDR3 runs from the conserved cysteine through the conserved F or W. Fields, in order: CDR3 protein, CDR3 DNA, J gene, D gene, clone size, V gene. A D gene is named only where the DNA matches it firmly. For some rows the clone size is stated as once, few or many, or as a class when expanded; others skip it.

cdr3_aa: CASRPHRQGGYTF; cdr3_nt: TGTGCCAGCAGGCCTCACCGACAGGGGGGCTACACCTTC; j_call: TRBJ1-2; d_call: TRBD1; clone_size: once; v_call: TRBV28
cdr3_aa: CASSLSPCLAGGRNEQFF; cdr3_nt: TGCGCCAGCAGTCTTTCCCCATGTTTAGCGGGAGGGAGGAATGAGCAGTTCTTC; j_call: TRBJ2-1; d_call: TRBD2; clone_size: .; v_call: TRBV10-1
cdr3_aa: CASSRDRLTDTQYF; cdr3_nt: TGCGCCAGCAGCCGAGACAGGCTCACAGATACGCAGTATTTT; j_call: TRBJ2-3; d_call: .; clone_size: .; v_call: TRBV4-1
cdr3_aa: CASSLTGQPQGAYEQYF; cdr3_nt: TGTGCCAGCAGCTTGACAGGACAGCCCCAAGGGGCCTACGAGCAGTACTTC; j_call: TRBJ2-7; d_call: .; clone_size: .; v_call: TRBV11-2
cdr3_aa: CASSRPGTSPLTQYF; cdr3_nt: TGTGCCAGCAGCCGACCCGGGACTAGTCCCTTGACGCAGTATTTT; j_call: TRBJ2-3; d_call: TRBD2; clone_size: .; v_call: TRBV5-4
cdr3_aa: CASSYSEGVGYTF; cdr3_nt: TGTGCCAGCAGTTACTCGGAGGGCGTAGGCTACACCTTC; j_call: TRBJ1-2; d_call: .; clone_size: .; v_call: TRBV6-5
cdr3_aa: CASSGGLAGTYEQYF; cdr3_nt: TGTGCCAGCAGCGGAGGACTAGCGGGGACCTACGAGCAGTACTTC; j_call: TRBJ2-7; d_call: TRBD2; clone_size: .; v_call: TRBV9
cdr3_aa: CAWRIHGKQKLFF; cdr3_nt: TGTGCCTGGAGGATCCACGGGAAGCAAAAACTGTTTTTT; j_call: TRBJ1-4; d_call: .; clone_size: .; v_call: TRBV30
cdr3_aa: CASTRARTNYGYTF; cdr3_nt: TGTGCCAGTACCAGGGCCCGGACTAACTATGGCTACACCTTC; j_call: TRBJ1-2; d_call: .; clone_size: .; v_call: TRBV19
cdr3_aa: CASSILRDRRYEQYF; cdr3_nt: TGTGCCAGTAGTATTCTAAGGGACAGGCGGTACGAGCAGTACTTC; j_call: TRBJ2-7; d_call: TRBD1; clone_size: once; v_call: TRBV19
cdr3_aa: CASELSGSIHEQFF; cdr3_nt: TGTGCCAGCGAACTTAGCGGGAGTATACATGAGCAGTTCTTC; j_call: TRBJ2-1; d_call: TRBD2; clone_size: .; v_call: TRBV2
cdr3_aa: CASSQGGRRGDEQYF; cdr3_nt: TGCGCCAGCAGCCAAGGGGGACGGCGGGGCGACGAGCAGTACTTC; j_call: TRBJ2-7; d_call: .; clone_size: .; v_call: TRBV4-1
cdr3_aa: CASSDQGLSYEQYF; cdr3_nt: TGTGCCAGCAGTGACCAGGGGTTATCCTACGAGCAGTACTTC; j_call: TRBJ2-7; d_call: .; clone_size: .; v_call: TRBV6-1
cdr3_aa: CASRLEREGINEQFF; cdr3_nt: TGTGCCAGCAGGCTTGAGCGGGAGGGTATTAATGAGCAGTTCTTC; j_call: TRBJ2-1; d_call: TRBD2; clone_size: .; v_call: TRBV5-4
cdr3_aa: CASSQVKNSFYGYTF; cdr3_nt: TGCGCCAGCAGCCAAGTGAAAAACAGCTTCTATGGCTACACCTTC; j_call: TRBJ1-2; d_call: .; clone_size: .; v_call: TRBV4-3
cdr3_aa: CASTPSDSSYGYTF; cdr3_nt: TGTGCCAGCACTCCGTCAGACAGCAGCTATGGCTACACCTTC; j_call: TRBJ1-2; d_call: .; clone_size: once; v_call: TRBV2
cdr3_aa: CASSVVTSGRDTQYF; cdr3_nt: TGTGCCAGCAGCGTCGTGACTAGCGGGAGAGATACGCAGTATTTT; j_call: TRBJ2-3; d_call: TRBD2; clone_size: .; v_call: TRBV27
cdr3_aa: CASKGVRSYNEQFF; cdr3_nt: TGTGCCAGCAAGGGGGTTCGCTCCTACAATGAGCAGTTCTTC; j_call: TRBJ2-1; d_call: .; clone_size: .; v_call: TRBV7-9
cdr3_aa: CASSLAEGNEKLFF; cdr3_nt: TGTGCCAGCAGCTTAGCGGAGGGGAATGAAAAACTGTTTTTT; j_call: TRBJ1-4; d_call: .; clone_size: .; v_call: TRBV7-8
cdr3_aa: CASSPGQGIDTF; cdr3_nt: TGTGCCAGCTCACCAGGCCAGGGTATCGACACCTTC; j_call: TRBJ1-2; d_call: .; clone_size: .; v_call: TRBV18
cdr3_aa: CAWSAGQPQHF; cdr3_nt: TGTGCCTGGAGTGCAGGGCAGCCCCAGCATTTT; j_call: TRBJ1-5; d_call: .; clone_size: .; v_call: TRBV30
cdr3_aa: CASSDDTGHQPQHF; cdr3_nt: TGTGCCAGCAGTGACGATACAGGGCATCAGCCCCAGCATTTT; j_call: TRBJ1-5; d_call: .; clone_size: .; v_call: TRBV2
cdr3_aa: CASGQGYGYTF; cdr3_nt: TGTGCCAGCGGACAGGGATATGGCTACACCTTC; j_call: TRBJ1-2; d_call: TRBD1; clone_size: .; v_call: TRBV27
cdr3_aa: CASMFIVGGAYEQYF; cdr3_nt: TGTGCCAGCATGTTTATTGTAGGGGGGGCCTACGAGCAGTACTTC; j_call: TRBJ2-7; d_call: .; clone_size: .; v_call: TRBV2
cdr3_aa: CASSGYSGPEDYGYTF; cdr3_nt: TGTGCCAGCAGTGGATATTCAGGGCCGGAAGACTATGGCTACACCTTC; j_call: TRBJ1-2; d_call: .; clone_size: .; v_call: TRBV9
cdr3_aa: CASSYRELSYEQYF; cdr3_nt: TGTGCCAGTAGTTACAGGGAACTCTCCTACGAGCAGTACTTC; j_call: TRBJ2-7; d_call: .; clone_size: .; v_call: TRBV19
cdr3_aa: CASSPQGAEAFF; cdr3_nt: TGTGCCAGCAGCCCCCAGGGGGCTGAAGCTTTCTTT; j_call: TRBJ1-1; d_call: TRBD1; clone_size: .; v_call: TRBV27
cdr3_aa: CASSLAGTEETQYF; cdr3_nt: TGTGCCAGCAGCTTAGCGGGGACAGAAGAGACCCAGTACTTC; j_call: TRBJ2-5; d_call: TRBD1; clone_size: .; v_call: TRBV7-8
cdr3_aa: CATSRADGTPTDTQYF; cdr3_nt: TGTGCCACCAGCAGAGCGGATGGGACACCCACAGATACGCAGTATTTT; j_call: TRBJ2-3; d_call: .; clone_size: .; v_call: TRBV15
cdr3_aa: CASSRSGANVLTF; cdr3_nt: TGTGCCAGCAGTCGCTCTGGGGCCAACGTCCTGACTTTC; j_call: TRBJ2-6; d_call: .; clone_size: .; v_call: TRBV6-1
cdr3_aa: CASRSGGSYNEQFF; cdr3_nt: TGTGCCAGCAGGTCGGGAGGCTCCTACAATGAGCAGTTCTTC; j_call: TRBJ2-1; d_call: TRBD2; clone_size: .; v_call: TRBV28
cdr3_aa: CASSYVGMSSYNEQFF; cdr3_nt: TGTGCCAGCAGTTACGTGGGCATGAGCTCCTACAATGAGCAGTTCTTC; j_call: TRBJ2-1; d_call: .; clone_size: .; v_call: TRBV6-5
cdr3_aa: CASSYGVYAEQFF; cdr3_nt: TGTGCCAGCAGCTACGGGGTTTACGCTGAGCAGTTCTTC; j_call: TRBJ2-1; d_call: .; clone_size: .; v_call: TRBV11-2
cdr3_aa: CASSYSGQAPDTQYF; cdr3_nt: TGTGCCAGCAGTTACTCCGGACAGGCCCCCGATACGCAGTATTTT; j_call: TRBJ2-3; d_call: TRBD1; clone_size: .; v_call: TRBV6-6
cdr3_aa: CASSLRGNTEAFF; cdr3_nt: TGTGCCAGCAGCTTACGAGGGAACACTGAAGCTTTCTTT; j_call: TRBJ1-1; d_call: .; clone_size: .; v_call: TRBV7-6
cdr3_aa: CASSDGTSGRAETQYF; cdr3_nt: TGTGCCAGCAGTGACGGGACTAGCGGGAGGGCCGAGACCCAGTACTTC; j_call: TRBJ2-5; d_call: TRBD2; clone_size: .; v_call: TRBV2
cdr3_aa: CASSPRTSGTGELFF; cdr3_nt: TGTGCCAGCAGCCCCCGGACTAGCGGCACCGGGGAGCTGTTTTTT; j_call: TRBJ2-2; d_call: TRBD2; clone_size: .; v_call: TRBV7-3
cdr3_aa: CASSQGTSGSYEQFF; cdr3_nt: TGCGCCAGCAGCCAAGGGACTAGCGGGAGCTATGAGCAGTTCTTC; j_call: TRBJ2-1; d_call: TRBD2; clone_size: .; v_call: TRBV4-3
cdr3_aa: CASITVTGDTGELFF; cdr3_nt: TGTGCCAGCATAACCGTGACAGGGGATACCGGGGAGCTGTTTTTT; j_call: TRBJ2-2; d_call: TRBD1; clone_size: .; v_call: TRBV28
cdr3_aa: CASSVAVRNGELFF; cdr3_nt: TGTGCCAGCAGCGTAGCTGTGCGAAACGGGGAGCTGTTTTTT; j_call: TRBJ2-2; d_call: .; clone_size: .; v_call: TRBV9
cdr3_aa: CASSASYGAYEQYF; cdr3_nt: TGTGCCAGCAGTGCAAGCTACGGGGCCTACGAGCAGTACTTC; j_call: TRBJ2-7; d_call: .; clone_size: once; v_call: TRBV2
cdr3_aa: CASSFLAGTYEQYF; cdr3_nt: TGTGCCAGCAGTTTCCTAGCGGGAACCTACGAGCAGTACTTC; j_call: TRBJ2-7; d_call: TRBD2; clone_size: once; v_call: TRBV27
cdr3_aa: CASSDNQGIRSPLHF; cdr3_nt: TGTGCCAGCAGTGATAATCAGGGAATACGGTCACCCCTCCACTTT; j_call: TRBJ1-6; d_call: .; clone_size: .; v_call: TRBV25-1
cdr3_aa: CATEQGLYEQYF; cdr3_nt: TGTGCCACGGAACAGGGGTTATACGAGCAGTACTTC; j_call: TRBJ2-7; d_call: TRBD1; clone_size: .; v_call: TRBV28
cdr3_aa: CASGGLLAPKHNEQFF; cdr3_nt: TGTGCTAGTGGGGGACTACTAGCACCGAAACATAATGAGCAGTTCTTC; j_call: TRBJ2-1; d_call: TRBD2; clone_size: .; v_call: TRBV12-5
cdr3_aa: CASSFTGEQYF; cdr3_nt: TGTGCCAGCAGCTTTACAGGGGAGCAGTACTTC; j_call: TRBJ2-7; d_call: .; clone_size: .; v_call: TRBV11-2
cdr3_aa: CASRQGNQPQHF; cdr3_nt: TGTGCCAGTAGACAGGGGAATCAGCCCCAGCATTTT; j_call: TRBJ1-5; d_call: TRBD1; clone_size: .; v_call: TRBV19
cdr3_aa: CAISESTSGSRTDTQYF; cdr3_nt: TGTGCCATCAGTGAGTCGACTAGCGGGAGCCGGACAGATACGCAGTATTTT; j_call: TRBJ2-3; d_call: TRBD2; clone_size: .; v_call: TRBV10-3
cdr3_aa: CASAETGGQPQHF; cdr3_nt: TGTGCTAGCGCCGAAACGGGGGGTCAGCCCCAGCATTTT; j_call: TRBJ1-5; d_call: .; clone_size: .; v_call: TRBV12-5
cdr3_aa: CASKTANEKLFF; cdr3_nt: TGTGCCAGTAAGACAGCTAATGAAAAACTGTTTTTT; j_call: TRBJ1-4; d_call: .; clone_size: .; v_call: TRBV19
cdr3_aa: CASSYKTLAGDQSDEQFF; cdr3_nt: TGTGCCAGCAGCTATAAAACTCTAGCGGGAGACCAATCGGATGAGCAGTTCTTC; j_call: TRBJ2-1; d_call: TRBD2; clone_size: few; v_call: TRBV9
cdr3_aa: CASSSTGYDTEAFF; cdr3_nt: TGCGCCAGCAGCTCTACAGGGTATGACACTGAAGCTTTCTTT; j_call: TRBJ1-1; d_call: .; clone_size: .; v_call: TRBV5-1
cdr3_aa: CASSVGMGGYGYTF; cdr3_nt: TGTGCCAGCAGCGTAGGAATGGGGGGCTATGGCTACACCTTC; j_call: TRBJ1-2; d_call: .; clone_size: .; v_call: TRBV9
cdr3_aa: CASSLPREGGTDTQYF; cdr3_nt: TGTGCCAGCAGTTTACCCCGGGAGGGGGGTACAGATACGCAGTATTTT; j_call: TRBJ2-3; d_call: TRBD2; clone_size: .; v_call: TRBV28
cdr3_aa: CASSFGEGMETQYF; cdr3_nt: TGTGCCAGCAGCTTCGGAGAGGGAATGGAGACCCAGTACTTC; j_call: TRBJ2-5; d_call: .; clone_size: .; v_call: TRBV5-4
cdr3_aa: CASSLALSGRAYEQYF; cdr3_nt: TGTGCCAGCAGCTTGGCTCTTAGCGGGAGGGCTTACGAGCAGTACTTC; j_call: TRBJ2-7; d_call: TRBD2; clone_size: .; v_call: TRBV5-6
cdr3_aa: CASSIGTLTLNTEAFF; cdr3_nt: TGTGCCAGTAGTATAGGGACACTTACTCTGAACACTGAAGCTTTCTTT; j_call: TRBJ1-1; d_call: .; clone_size: .; v_call: TRBV19
cdr3_aa: CASSSRTGLNEQFF; cdr3_nt: TGTGCCAGCAGTTCCCGGACAGGGCTCAATGAGCAGTTCTTC; j_call: TRBJ2-1; d_call: TRBD1; clone_size: .; v_call: TRBV6-5
cdr3_aa: CASSWTGEIGELFF; cdr3_nt: TGTGCCAGCAGCTGGACAGGGGAGATCGGGGAGCTGTTTTTT; j_call: TRBJ2-2; d_call: TRBD1; clone_size: .; v_call: TRBV13